This T cell receptor beta chain was sequenced in a study of blood T cell repertoires in COVID-19 (dated by TCRdb to about 2020). For context, the study as a whole: Samples covering the acute and convalescent phases of COVID-19 were provided by collaborators in the United States, Italy and Spain. The prospective study material was composed of cDNA or gDNA derived from T cells, B-cell-depleted T cells, or PBMCs. Subjects who had been exposed to COVID-19, were actively infected with it, or had recovered from it provided the deeply sampled blood TCRbeta repertoires that made up the dataset. The repertoires were made available in a free public database intended to serve as a resource for research on the immune response to SARS-CoV-2. Samples came from the ongoing ImmuneRACE study (first 160 participants) plus 1,254 subjects from 6 global collaborators. The sample metadata nearly always contained a de-identified subject ID, COVID-19 status, age in years and sex. HLA class I and class II types, where available, came from metadata supplied by the sample provider rather than from assay-based typing. The paper as a whole reports these results and caveats: Clinical and demographic metadata were provided uncurated, with the amount varying by source and participant.

Comments on this clone: It has no known antigen specificity. Per-base quality was not reported, and no clone a single base away is much larger than it.

The junction shows trimming of 4 bases on V and 2 bases on J, and the gene matches do not reach 12 bases of it. In the germline V gene, CDR1 corresponds to SQVTM and CDR2 to ANQGSEA. Measured from the cysteine to the phenylalanine, the CDR3 is 17 residues long. Only CDR3 DNA remains: 51 bases, in frame from the first base. One collaborating source in Seattle enrolled patients while the patients were actively infected and followed the patients over time throughout the course of disease. The collaborating institutions used their own protocols to collect whole blood in K2EDTA tubes. For TCRbeta analysis, collaborators shipped samples in one of three forms: frozen whole blood, isolated PBMCs, or DNA extracted from either of those sample types. TCRbeta CDR3 regions were amplified from genomic DNA by means of the immunoSEQ Assay, a bias-controlled multiplex PCR. The study's processing was this. The number of nucleated cells in each sample was estimated by amplification of reference gene primers within the assay. To quantify the absolute abundance of each unique TCRbeta CDR3 rearrangement, sequence reads were collapsed and filtered. For each sample, productive Simpson clonality was calculated by taking the square root of Simpson's diversity index across productive rearrangements. The table was pulled from immuneACCESS by TCRdb, which kept in-frame rearrangements only. Such tables lose some clones; where checked, under half of the loss comes from unresolved V genes, and the rest has no known cause. V, J and clone size derive from that table, while D and trimming were established from the DNA sequence. Present in this sample are 100,000 to 150,000 clones, roughly 90% of which were seen just once. The ten largest clonotypes hold 2.1% of the sample.

The sample comprised peripheral blood. The chain is assembled from TRBV29-1 and TRBJ2-5; the junction holds 11 bases that match TRBD2. This clonotype was sampled from a man between 50 and 59 years old with COVID-19, enrolled during active disease. The CDR3 protein is CSVVDRLAGSYQETQYF. At the DNA level, the sequence is TGCAGCGTTGTGGATCGACTAGCGGGGTCTTATCAAGAGACCCAGTACTTC.